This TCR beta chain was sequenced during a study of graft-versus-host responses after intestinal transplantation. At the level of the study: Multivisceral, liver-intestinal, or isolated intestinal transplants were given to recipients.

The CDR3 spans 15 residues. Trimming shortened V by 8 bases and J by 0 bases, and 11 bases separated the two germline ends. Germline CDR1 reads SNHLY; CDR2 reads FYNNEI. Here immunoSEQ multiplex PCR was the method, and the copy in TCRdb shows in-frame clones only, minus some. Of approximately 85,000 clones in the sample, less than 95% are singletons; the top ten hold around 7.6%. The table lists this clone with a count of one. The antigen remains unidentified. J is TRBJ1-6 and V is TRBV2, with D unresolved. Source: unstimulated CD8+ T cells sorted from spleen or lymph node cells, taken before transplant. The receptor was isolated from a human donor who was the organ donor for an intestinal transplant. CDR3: CASFGGSSYNSPLHF. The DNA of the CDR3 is TGTGCCAGCTTCGGAGGGAGCTCCTATAATTCACCCCTCCACTTT.